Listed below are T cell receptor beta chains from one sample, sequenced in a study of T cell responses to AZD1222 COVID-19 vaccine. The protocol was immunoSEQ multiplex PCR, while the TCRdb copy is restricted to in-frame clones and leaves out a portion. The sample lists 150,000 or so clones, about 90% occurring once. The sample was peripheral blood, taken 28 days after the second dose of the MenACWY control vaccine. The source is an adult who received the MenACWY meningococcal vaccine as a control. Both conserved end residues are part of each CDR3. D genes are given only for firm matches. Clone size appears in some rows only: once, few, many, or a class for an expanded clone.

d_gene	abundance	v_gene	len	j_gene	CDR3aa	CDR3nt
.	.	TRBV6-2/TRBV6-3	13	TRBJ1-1	CASSSPGSAWAFF	TGTGCCAGCAGTTCCCCCGGTTCCGCGTGGGCTTTCTTT
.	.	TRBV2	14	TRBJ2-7	CASSRGTNTYEQYF	TGTGCCAGCAGTCGAGGGACCAATACCTACGAGCAGTACTTC
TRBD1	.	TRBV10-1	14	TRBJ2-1	CASNPGTGVGEQFF	TGCGCCAGCAATCCCGGGACAGGGGTTGGTGAGCAGTTCTTC
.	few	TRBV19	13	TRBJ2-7	CASSGGNPYEQYF	TGTGCCAGTAGTGGCGGGAATCCCTACGAGCAGTACTTC
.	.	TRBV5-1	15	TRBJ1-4	CASSLVGRDDEKLFF	TGCGCCAGCAGCTTGGTGGGCAGGGACGATGAAAAACTGTTTTTT
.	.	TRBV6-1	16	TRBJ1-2	CASSESSTAGHYGYTF	TGTGCCAGCAGTGAATCTTCGACAGCGGGGCACTATGGCTACACCTTC
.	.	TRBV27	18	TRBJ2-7	CASSPHRVVLAGSYEQYF	TGTGCCAGCAGTCCCCACCGGGTTGTCCTAGCTGGCTCCTACGAGCAGTACTTC
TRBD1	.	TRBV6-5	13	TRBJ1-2	CASSPGTGDGYTF	TGTGCCAGCAGTCCCGGGACAGGGGACGGCTACACCTTC
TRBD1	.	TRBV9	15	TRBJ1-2	CASSVGTGDYYGYTF	TGTGCCAGCAGCGTAGGCACAGGGGATTACTATGGCTACACCTTC
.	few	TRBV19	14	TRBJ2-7	CASSIGGGAYEQYF	TGTGCCAGTAGTATCGGTGGAGGCGCCTACGAGCAGTACTTC
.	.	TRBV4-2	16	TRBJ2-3	CASSPFQRRGIDTQYF	TGTGCCAGCAGCCCTTTCCAACGCCGGGGTATAGATACGCAGTATTTT